This T cell receptor (beta chain) was recovered during a study of OX40 agonist ivuxolimab in advanced cancers. Turning to the study itself: Subjects had a mean age of roughly 60 years, with a range of about 20 to 85; about 83% were male.

A word on this clone: What it binds is not known.

Study outcomes and limitations: Researchers did not determine the expanded peripheral T cells' antigen specificity. CD8+ T cells showed, on average, more clonal expansion than CD4+ cells.

The table came from immunoSEQ multiplex PCR; TCRdb's copy has only in-frame clones and leaves some out. The sample carries approximately 70,000 clones, roughly 88% recorded once. Germline lookup yields CDR1 SGHVS and CDR2 FQNEAQ. Trimming removed 1 base from V and 1 base from J, with 13 bases in between. The CDR3 extends over 16 amino acids. This sample comprised CD4+ or CD8+ T cells sorted from blood, obtained in a trial of the OX40 agonist ivuxolimab. This TCR was sampled from an adult with an advanced solid tumor such as melanoma, head and neck, liver or kidney cancer. This rearrangement joins TRBV7-8 to TRBJ1-2; D call uncertain. This CDR3 reads CASSLVLRSHNYGYTF. In nucleotides, the CDR3 is TGTGCCAGCAGCTTAGTACTTAGGTCCCATAACTATGGCTACACCTTC.